A single sample is the source of the 15 T cell receptor beta chains below, sequenced in a study of T-cell memory formation after mild COVID-19. TCRdb processed the 5' RACE reads anew with MiXCR; each CDR3 protein has one entry. The repertoire holds more than 450,000 distinct CDR3 sequences, with roughly 17% as singletons. Sequences were obtained from PBMCs or a T cell subset sorted from them (not recorded which). These receptors originate from an adult woman who had mild COVID-19 (a few samples of this study predate the infection). Cell type and time point are not known.

This clonotype came up a few times. The rearrangement uses TRBV20-1 and TRBJ2-5, with D perhaps matching TRBD1 (5 bases). This CDR3 comprises 16 residues. The ends were cut back, 0 bases at V and 2 bases at J, with 16 bases in the middle. Germline values: CDR1 DFQATT, CDR2 SNEGSKA (reference sequence). Here the CDR3 reads CSARDQIGHLQETQYF. As DNA, the CDR3 is TGCAGTGCTAGAGACCAAATCGGACACTTACAAGAGACCCAGTACTTC.

This clonotype turned up a few times. The rearrangement uses TRBV20-1 and TRBJ2-1, with D possibly being TRBD1 (5 bases). The CDR3 sequence is 15 residues long. Trimming removed 1 base from V and 6 bases from J, with 16 bases in between. The germline CDR1 and CDR2 sequences are DFQATT and SNEGSKA (reference sequence). The CDR3 sequence is CSARGVGAYFNEQFF. CDR3 DNA sequence: TGCAGTGCTAGAGGGGTAGGGGCCTACTTCAATGAGCAGTTCTTC.

The chain carries TRBV20-1 and TRBJ1-1; 7 bases line up with TRBD1. There are 13 residues in the CDR3. The V segment lost 5 bases and the J segment 2 bases; nucleotides outside the gene matches: 5. Per the germline V gene, CDR1 is DFQATT and CDR2 is SNEGSKA (reference sequence). For the CDR3, the DNA is TGCAGTGCTGTCGAGGGGGCAAACACTGAAGCTTTCTTT. Protein sequence: CSAVEGANTEAFF.

This rearrangement joins TRBV24-1 to TRBJ2-1; a possible D gene is TRBD1 (6 bases). The CDR3 loop spans 17 amino acids. Trimming shortened V by 3 bases and J by 0 bases, and 14 bases separated the two germline ends. Per germline, CDR1 KGHDR and CDR2 SFDVKD. The CDR3 coding sequence is TGTGCCACCAGTGATCCACTAGGGGGAACCTCCTACAATGAGCAGTTCTTC. It yields the protein CATSDPLGGTSYNEQFF.

J is TRBJ2-1 and V is TRBV24-1, with D unclear. Germline CDR1 and CDR2: KGHDR and SFDVKD. This CDR3 has 18 amino acids. V lost 2 bases to trimming and J lost 3 bases, with 19 bases between them. The CDR3 nucleotides read TGTGCCACCAGTGATTCGCGACTTGCGGACCCTTTCTACAATGAGCAGTTCTTC. This translates into CATSDSRLADPFYNEQFF.

The J gene is TRBJ1-2, the V gene TRBV24-1, with D possibly being TRBD1 (5 bases). With 2 bases removed from V and 6 bases from J, the gap between germline ends came to 18 bases. CDR3 length: 16 residues. Germline CDR1 reads KGHDR; CDR2 reads SFDVKD. CDR3 sequence: CATSDSTGLRVNGYTF. The CDR3 coding sequence is TGTGCCACCAGTGATTCGACGGGCCTCAGGGTTAATGGCTACACCTTC.

This clonotype was seen many times. This chain joins TRBV12-3 or TRBV12-4 and TRBJ1-5; 7 bases fit TRBD1. This CDR3 region has 14 residues. Trimming cost V 6 bases and J 3 bases; bases outside gene matches: 5. In DNA form, the CDR3 reads TGTGCCAGCAGGATAGGGACAGACAATCAGCCCCAGCATTTT. Translation gives CASRIGTDNQPQHF.

The V and J genes are TRBV12-3 or TRBV12-4 and TRBJ2-3, with TRBD2 matching over 7 bases. J gave up 2 bases and V 2 bases, and 7 bases lay outside the gene matches. The CDR3 runs 16 residues. CDR3: CASSLHLLAVTDTQYF. DNA of the CDR3: TGTGCCAGCAGTTTACACCTTCTAGCGGTCACAGATACGCAGTATTTT.

In its sample, this clonotype was seen a few times. This chain connects TRBV7-9 to TRBJ1-1; D call uncertain. Germline CDR1 is SEHNR and CDR2 is FQNEAQ (reference sequence). The V end was cut by 5 bases, the J end by 1 base, with 8 bases between. This CDR3 is built from 13 residues. CDR3: CASSALQNTEAFF. DNA for the CDR3: TGTGCCAGCAGCGCCTTACAGAACACTGAAGCTTTCTTT.

This clonotype was counted between two and nine times. The junction differs from germline at one of its ends, possibly a read error. CDR3 sequence: CASSLGVAAAF. CDR3 DNA: TGTGCCAGCAGTTTAGGGGTTGCGGCGGCCTTC. The rearrangement joins TRBV12-3 or TRBV12-4 to TRBJ1-2; D is undetermined. The CDR3 length is 11 residues.

This clonotype was counted only a few times. The chain has TRBV18 and TRBJ2-7; the match to TRBD2 covers 11 bases. Germline V lookup: CDR1 KGHSH, CDR2 LQKENI. The CDR3 contains 14 residues. The V and J ends lost 2 bases and 6 bases, in that order; junction bases with no gene match: 3. CDR3 sequence (DNA): TGTGCCAGCTCACCAGGGACTAGCGGCCCCGAGCAGTACTTC. It is translated as CASSPGTSGPEQYF.

The genes are TRBV6-5 and TRBJ2-1; D possibly corresponds to TRBD1 (6 bases). V lost 2 bases to trimming and J lost 4 bases, with 12 bases between them. The CDR3 totals 15 residues. The germline V gene has CDR1 MNHEY and CDR2 SVGAGI. The DNA of the CDR3 is TGTGCCAGCAGTTACAGGACCGGGACATACAATGAGCAGTTCTTC. Protein product: CASSYRTGTYNEQFF.

This clonotype was picked up a small number of times. The chain links TRBV9 to TRBJ2-3; TRBD2 aligns across 10 bases. V dropped 9 bases and J dropped 2; count of bases not matched to a gene: 6. The germline CDR1 and CDR2 sequences are SGDLS and YYNGEE. The CDR3 extends over 14 amino acids. CDR3 protein: CATNSGRPTDTQYF. CDR3 coding DNA: TGTGCCACCAATAGCGGGAGGCCCACAGATACGCAGTATTTT. The full variable domain, completed using reference TRBV9 and TRBJ2-3, is DSGVTQTPKHLITATGQRVTLRCSPRSGDLSVYWYQQSLDQGLQFLIQYYNGEERAKGNILERFSAQQFPDLHSELNLSSLELGDSALYFCATNSGRPTDTQYFGPGTRLTVL.

Ten or more counts support this clonotype. The chain joins TRBV30 to TRBJ2-3; TRBD2 aligns across 8 bases. CDR3 size: 14 residues. Germline values: CDR1 GTSNPN, CDR2 SVGIG (reference sequence). The J segment lost 0 bases and the V segment lost 4 bases, leaving 3 bases of the junction unmatched. Written as DNA, the CDR3 is TGTGCCTGGACGCGGGGGGTTAGCACAGATACGCAGTATTTT. As protein: CAWTRGVSTDTQYF.

Only a few counts were recorded for this clonotype. The chain combines TRBV28 with TRBJ2-2; 10 positions agree with TRBD1. This CDR3 spans 16 amino acids. CDR1 MDHEN and CDR2 SYDVKM come from the germline V gene. The V segment lost 5 bases and the J segment 3 bases; nucleotides outside the gene matches: 6. The CDR3 nucleotides are TGTGCCAGCAGTCCCTGGACAGGGGGAGACACCGGGGAGCTGTTTTTT. Translation gives CASSPWTGGDTGELFF. Based on the CDR3 plus reference TRBV28 and TRBJ2-2, the full variable domain is DVKVTQSSRYLVKRTGEKVFLECVQDMDHENMFWYRQDPGLGLRLIYFSYDVKMKEKGDIPEGYSVSREKKERFSLILESASTNQTSMYLCASSPWTGGDTGELFFGEGSRLTVL.